The 20 T cell receptor beta chains below were found in one sample sequenced in a study of T cell responses to AZD1222 COVID-19 vaccine. Repertoires were generated with immunoSEQ multiplex PCR, while TCRdb's copy carries only in-frame clones and drops some. The data show 150,000 to 200,000 clones, with just over 90% seen just once and approximately 3% held by the top ten. Sequences were derived from peripheral blood, sampled on day 0 of AZD1222 vaccination. The receptors derive from an adult in good health.

The rearrangement uses TRBV21-1 and TRBJ1-6. TRBV21-1 is flagged as a pseudogene. This CDR3 has 17 amino acids. The CDR3 protein is CASSKRGVFDSNSPLHF. The CDR3 DNA reads TGTGCCAGCAGCAAAAGGGGGGTTTTTGACTCAAATTCACCCCTCCACTTT.

The chain is built from TRBV29-1 and TRBJ1-1; a possible D gene is TRBD1 (5 bases). V was pared by 4 bases and J by 1 base, with 10 bases between. Germline V CDR1 and CDR2: SQVTM, ANQGSEA. The CDR3 has 13 residues. In nucleotides, the CDR3 is TGCAGCGTTGCAACAGGACCGAACACTGAAGCTTTCTTT. Translating it yields CSVATGPNTEAFF.

The chain couples TRBV6-2 or TRBV6-3 to TRBJ1-5; TRBD1 matches at 7 bases. The CDR3 spans 15 residues. Per the germline V gene, CDR1 is MNHEY and CDR2 is SVGEGT. V shed 5 bases and J 2 bases; nucleotides not matched to a gene: 6. CDR3 loop: CASSDRVAGNQPQHF. In DNA form, the CDR3 reads TGTGCCAGCAGTGACAGGGTAGCGGGCAATCAGCCCCAGCATTTT.

The genes are TRBV7-3 and TRBJ2-1; 11 bases are shared with TRBD2. The germline CDR1 and CDR2 sequences are SGHTA and FQGTGA. This CDR3 spans 17 amino acids. With V trimmed by 5 bases and J by 1 base, 7 bases remained unmatched. CDR3 coding DNA: TGTGCCAGCAGCCCCATGACTAGCGGGGTTTCCTACAATGAGCAGTTCTTC. This codes for CASSPMTSGVSYNEQFF.

This chain connects TRBV3-1 (or the pseudogene TRBV3-2) to TRBJ1-1; TRBD1 matches 9 bases. Germline V gene data show CDR1 as LGHDT and CDR2 as YNNKEL (reference sequence). Unmatched junction bases numbered 5, after V lost 4 bases and J lost 5 bases. The CDR3 loop spans 14 amino acids. The CDR3 region has the DNA TGTGCCAGCAGCCCGGGGACAGGGTGGACTGAAGCTTTCTTT. Translating gives CASSPGTGWTEAFF.

The rearrangement joins TRBV29-1 to TRBJ2-3; the D is unclear. Germline V gives CDR1 SQVTM, CDR2 ANQGSEA. This CDR3 spans 12 amino acids. V gave up 3 bases and J gave up 5 bases, with 9 bases separating them. The CDR3 DNA follows: TGCAGCGTTGACGTAGACCTAGATACGCAGTATTTT. This sequence encodes CSVDVDLDTQYF.

This chain connects TRBV6-1 to TRBJ2-3; maybe TRBD1 (5 bases). Per the germline V gene, CDR1 is MNHNS and CDR2 is SASEGT. There are 15 residues in the CDR3. The germline V and J ends were trimmed by 1 base and 1 base, with 9 bases remaining between them. This CDR3 reads CASSEGQIGTDTQYF. The CDR3 DNA follows: TGTGCCAGCAGTGAAGGACAGATAGGCACAGATACGCAGTATTTT.

This chain links TRBV6-2 or TRBV6-3 with TRBJ2-3, with TRBD2 identical over 14 bases. Germline lookup yields CDR1 MNHEY and CDR2 SVGEGT. Trimming took 4 bases from V and 6 from J; bases not matched to a gene: 3. The CDR3 length is 15 residues. The CDR3 here is CASSLTSGGADTQYF. In DNA form, the CDR3 reads TGTGCCAGCAGTTTGACTAGCGGGGGGGCCGATACGCAGTATTTT.

In DNA, the CDR3 is TGTGCCAGCAGCGTAGAGTTAGGGGGCGAGCAGTACTTC. Translation: CASSVELGGEQYF. The chain joins TRBV9 to TRBJ2-7; a possible D gene is TRBD1 (6 bases). CDR1 SGDLS and CDR2 YYNGEE come from the germline V gene. The CDR3 has 13 amino acids. V was pared by 0 bases and J by 6 bases, with 10 bases between. Full variable domain (outside the CDR3, taken from reference TRBV9 and TRBJ2-7): DSGVTQTPKHLITATGQRVTLRCSPRSGDLSVYWYQQSLDQGLQFLIQYYNGEERAKGNILERFSAQQFPDLHSELNLSSLELGDSALYFCASSVELGGEQYFGPGTRLTVT.

The chain combines TRBV6-5 with TRBJ1-2, with a possible D match to TRBD1 (6 bases). The germline gives CDR1 MNHEY, CDR2 SVGAGI. The CDR3 runs 15 residues. The V and J ends lost 5 bases and 4 bases respectively, with 17 bases between them. The CDR3 coding sequence is TGTGCCAGCAGTCGCCCTGGGGTGACAGGCTATGGCTACACCTTC. It yields the protein CASSRPGVTGYGYTF.

V and J are TRBV7-2 and TRBJ1-2, with 11 bases that match TRBD1. Germline V CDR1 and CDR2: SGHTA, FQGNSA. The junction had 6 bases not matched to a gene; V was cut back by 5 bases and J by 4 bases. The CDR3 length is 15 residues. DNA of the CDR3: TGTGCCAGCAGCCAAGGACAGGGGGCGGCCTATGGCTACACCTTC. This translates into CASSQGQGAAYGYTF.

The chain uses TRBV5-5 and TRBJ2-5; 10 nucleotides agree with TRBD2. The CDR3 extends over 15 amino acids. Germline V gene data show CDR1 as SGHKS and CDR2 as YYEKEE (reference sequence). V gave up 2 bases and J gave up 3 bases; unmatched junction bases: 4. This CDR3 reads CASSFRLAGEETQYF. In nucleotides, the CDR3 is TGTGCCAGCAGCTTCCGGCTAGCGGGGGAAGAGACCCAGTACTTC.

Comments on this clone: The same CDR3 is also encoded by other DNA sequences in this sample. The CDR3 DNA reads TGTGCCAGCAGCTTGGGCGGCTACGAGCAGTACTTC. Protein product: CASSLGGYEQYF. The J gene is TRBJ2-7, the V gene TRBV5-6; D is unresolved. The germline gives CDR1 SGHDT, CDR2 YYEEEE. The ends were cut back, 0 bases at V and 3 bases at J, with 4 bases in the middle. CDR3 length: 12 amino acids.

V gene TRBV6-5 combines with J gene TRBJ1-1, with 7 bases that match TRBD1. Germline loops: CDR1 MNHEY, CDR2 SVGAGI. CDR3 length: 15 amino acids. V lost 6 bases and J lost 3; bases outside the gene matches: 10. The chain's CDR3 is CASRRDSQPYTEAFF. CDR3 bases: TGTGCCAGCAGGAGGGACAGTCAGCCATACACTGAAGCTTTCTTT.

The V and J genes are TRBV14 and TRBJ2-7; 10 nucleotides align to TRBD1. In germline, CDR1 is SGHDN, CDR2 FVKESK. J lost 7 bases, V lost 4 bases, and 4 bases had no gene match. This CDR3 region has 13 residues. In DNA, the CDR3 is TGTGCCAGCAGCCGGGACAGGGGCCTGGAGCAGTACTTC. As protein: CASSRDRGLEQYF.

The J gene is TRBJ2-3, the V gene TRBV5-4; 13 bases align to TRBD2. Germline V gene lookup returns CDR1 SGHNT and CDR2 YYREEE (reference sequence). The CDR3 totals 18 residues. J gave up 2 bases and V 4 bases, and 10 bases lay outside the gene matches. This CDR3 reads CASSPGLAGESYTDTQYF. As DNA, the CDR3 is TGTGCCAGCAGCCCCGGACTAGCGGGGGAGAGTTACACAGATACGCAGTATTTT.

The chain recombines TRBV6-4 with TRBJ2-3, with D possibly being TRBD1 (6 bases). The CDR3 spans 14 residues. Per the germline V gene, CDR1 is MRHNA and CDR2 is SNTAGT. The V end lost 5 bases, the J end lost 3 bases, and 12 bases lay between the germline ends. CDR3 nucleotide sequence: TGTGCCAGCAGTCCGTGGGGGCAAACAGATACGCAGTATTTT. Translated, it gives CASSPWGQTDTQYF.

CDR3 sequence: CASSPGRGPSYNEQFF. CDR3 bases: TGTGCCAGCAGCCCCGGGAGGGGCCCCTCCTACAATGAGCAGTTCTTC. J is TRBJ2-1 and V is TRBV7-9; 8 bases line up with TRBD2. The J segment lost 0 bases and the V segment lost 5 bases, leaving 6 bases of the junction unmatched. Germline CDR1 reads SEHNR; CDR2 reads FQNEAQ (reference sequence). The CDR3 totals 16 residues.

This clone was counted a single time. This chain joins TRBV19 and TRBJ2-7; a weak D match, TRBD2 (6 bases). This CDR3 has 14 residues. Trimming pared 3 bases from V and 2 bases from J, leaving 11 bases between. The germline V gene has CDR1 LNHDA and CDR2 SQIVND (reference sequence). CDR3 loop: CASSIGDSPYEQYF. For the CDR3, the DNA is TGTGCCAGTAGTATTGGGGACTCCCCCTACGAGCAGTACTTC. Using reference TRBV19 and TRBJ2-7 for the parts outside the CDR3, the full variable domain is DGGITQSPKYLFRKEGQNVTLSCEQNLNHDAMYWYRQDPGQGLRLIYYSQIVNDFQKGDIAEGYSVSREKKESFPLTVTSAQKNPTAFYLCASSIGDSPYEQYFGPGTRLTVT.

The CDR3 coding sequence is TGCGCCAGCAGGGGGACAAAGGGGCAGTACTTC. Protein sequence: CASRGTKGQYF. J is TRBJ2-7 and V is TRBV10-1; maybe TRBD1 (6 bases). V was cut by 6 bases and J by 9 bases, with 12 bases left in between. CDR1 is WNHNN and CDR2 is SYGVQD in the germline V gene (reference sequence). The CDR3 extends over 11 amino acids.